A selection of T cell receptor beta chains follows, all from one sample in a study of blood T cell repertoires in COVID-19. Here immunoSEQ multiplex PCR was the method, and the copy in TCRdb shows in-frame clones only, minus some. The table records around 260,000 clones, about 88% of them present only once. Sequenced: peripheral blood. These TCRs come from a man aged 18 to 29 with active or convalescent COVID-19. Both conserved end residues are part of each CDR3.

TRBV7-9	TRBJ2-2	CAHSPQNTGELFF
TRBV19	TRBJ2-3	CASSMQWSSGRTDTQYF
TRBV30	TRBJ2-4	CAWTDKLGGGNIQYF
TRBV28	TRBJ2-7	CASSSLDSYEQYF
TRBV28	TRBJ1-6	CASRRKQGTHSPLHF
TRBV5-5	TRBJ2-2	CASSLLAGALTGELFF
TRBV3-1/TRBV3-2	TRBJ2-5	CASSQDFPAGGFIGETQYF
TRBV7-9	TRBJ1-4	CASSLWPNEKLFF
TRBV28	TRBJ1-4	CASSGSGQVYEKLFF
TRBV6-5	TRBJ2-7	CAVGTGVHEQYF
TRBV16	TRBJ1-1	CASSQQGTEAFF
TRBV5-1	TRBJ2-5	CASSPNPEGGQETQYF
TRBV19	TRBJ2-2	CASSFDGGPGELFF
TRBV6-5	TRBJ2-2	CASSDGQAIGELFF
TRBV5-1	TRBJ1-2	CASSLQRNYGYTF
TRBV11-2	TRBJ2-2	CASSPRTDYTGELFF
TRBV27	TRBJ1-2	CASSVPGAGYTF
TRBV28	TRBJ1-5	CASRPPLGQVIDQPQHF
TRBV13	TRBJ2-1	CASSQRGGYNEQFF
TRBV9	TRBJ2-3	CASSVAGGGTDTQYF
TRBV27	TRBJ2-7	CASSPPPSSEQYF
TRBV19	TRBJ2-3	CASSGGSDTQYF
TRBV30	TRBJ2-1	CAWSQTGGGPGEQFF
TRBV6-5	TRBJ1-1	CASSPSGGVTEAFF
TRBV7-9	TRBJ1-3	CASSRDRATRNTIYF
TRBV7-9	TRBJ1-3	CASSFDRTGNTIYF
TRBV12-3/TRBV12-4	TRBJ2-3	CASSLPGGGTQYF
TRBV5-1	TRBJ1-3	CASSLLAAPGNTIYF
TRBV14	TRBJ2-3	CASSQGREGIYTQYF
TRBV11-3	TRBJ2-2	CASSLPLTTGELFF
TRBV10-3	TRBJ2-1	CAISESDSTFGEQFF
TRBV19	TRBJ2-3	CASSTRQGSTDTQYF
TRBV10-3	TRBJ1-2	CAISDAAVGTNYGYTF
TRBV28	TRBJ2-5	CASSYYRGRRETQYF
TRBV7-3	TRBJ2-2	CASSLTLAGGPEELFF
TRBV5-4	TRBJ1-1	CASRLEGRNTEAFF
TRBV7-2	TRBJ1-4	CASSFRAGPSTNEKLFF
TRBV6-6	TRBJ2-7	CASSYGDTTYEQYF
TRBV9	TRBJ1-1	CASSPLGGFRTEAFF
TRBV7-2	TRBJ2-1	CASSRRTHNEQFF
TRBV6-5	TRBJ1-2	CASSYSSAGYGYTF
TRBV3-1/TRBV3-2	TRBJ2-1	CASSPKRSSYNEQFF
TRBV18	TRBJ2-7	CASSPASLQGAHDEQYF